The T cell receptor (beta chain) described here comes from a study of siplizumab effects on memory and regulatory T cells. For this clone: Compared with germline, one end of the junction differs, possibly owing to a read error.

Germline-derived CDR1 and CDR2 are SSHAT and FNYEAQ (reference sequence). CDR3 length: 16 residues. Data came from immunoSEQ multiplex PCR; TCRdb stores just in-frame clones and leaves some out. The sample lists 99,000 or so clones, 90% to 95% occurring once. Specimen: CD4+ T cells sorted from blood. The receptor comes from a human donor in good health. The chain recombines TRBV7-7 with TRBJ2-5; the match to TRBD2 covers 10 bases. CDR3 loop: CASSFGLAVGEETQYF. The DNA for the CDR3 is TGTGCTAGCAGCTTCGGACTAGCGGTAGGAGAAGAGACCCAGTACTTC.